This T cell receptor beta chain emerged from a study of CD8+ T cells in alopecia areata. Study in general: Patients received oral tofacitinib, 5 to 10 mg twice daily, for moderate-to-severe alopecia areata. General observations from the study: Normal scalp showed lower clonality than lesional scalp, especially alopecia totalis/universalis. Patients displayed less clarity in TCR sharing than mice, a finding possibly related to HLA.

Trimming cost V 6 bases and J 5 bases; bases outside gene matches: 5. CDR3 length: 14 amino acids. CDR1 and CDR2 (germline): SGHVS, FNYEAQ. Those with alopecia areata gave lesional scalp punch biopsies and peripheral blood. As the sequencing template, cDNA was produced by extracting RNA and reverse transcribing it. TCRdb's copy holds only in-frame clones and misses some; the assay was immunoSEQ multiplex PCR. The sample holds 110,000 or so clones, under 40% seen once. This clone was detected only a few times. Its antigen is not identified. This sequence was found in a human donor with alopecia areata. The sample comprised CD4+ T cells sorted from blood. V gene TRBV7-6 combines with J gene TRBJ2-5; 11 nucleotides agree with TRBD2. The CDR3 DNA sequence: TGTGCCAGCAGTCTAGCGGGAGGAGGGGAGACCCAGTACTTC. This gives the protein CASSLAGGGETQYF.